The 25 T cell receptor beta chains reported below all come from one sample, sequenced in a study of T-cell memory formation after mild COVID-19. Via MiXCR, TCRdb re-called the 5' RACE reads, giving one row per CDR3 protein. The sample contains 300,000 to 350,000 distinct CDR3 sequences, over 10% of which appear only once. Sequencing used PBMCs or a T cell subset sorted from them (not recorded which). All receptors derive from a man between 18 and 29 years old who had mild COVID-19 (a few samples of this study predate the infection). Cell type and time point are not known.

This clonotype has only a few counts. The chain links TRBV12-3 or TRBV12-4 to TRBJ2-5; TRBD2 agrees at 9 bases. The CDR3 spans 16 residues. V lost 2 bases, J lost 5 bases, and 9 bases stayed unmatched. The CDR3: CASSLPRIAGVETQYF. Here the CDR3 DNA reads TGTGCCAGCAGTTTACCCCGGATAGCGGGGGTTGAGACCCAGTACTTC.

CDR3: CASSPGLAGGSSPSRDTQYF. The CDR3, as DNA: TGCGCCAGCAGCCCGGGACTAGCGGGGGGGAGTTCCCCCTCAAGAGATACGCAGTATTTT. The chain is built from TRBV5-1 and TRBJ2-3; TRBD2 matches at 16 bases. V was clipped by 4 bases and J by 5 bases; unmatched bases: 16. CDR1 is SGHRS and CDR2 is YFSETQ in the germline V gene. The length of the CDR3 is 20 residues.

In this sample, this clonotype turned up a few times. The V call is TRBV7-2, the J call TRBJ1-2; 7 positions agree with TRBD1. Germline CDR1 SGHTA, CDR2 FQGNSA. This CDR3 has 17 residues. Germline trimming cut 2 bases from V and 6 bases from J; bases unmatched to any gene: 15. Here the CDR3 reads CASSLYFEGAKSDGYTF. DNA of the CDR3: TGTGCCAGCAGCTTATACTTCGAGGGGGCGAAAAGTGATGGCTACACCTTC.

This clonotype appeared a few times. The DNA of the CDR3 is TGCGCCAGCAGCCAAGTTGCAGGCTATGGCTACACCTTC. Protein product: CASSQVAGYGYTF. The rearrangement links TRBV4-3 to TRBJ1-2, with no clear D. V lost 1 base and J 4 bases, leaving 7 bases between the germline ends. The V gene's germline CDR1 is LGHNA and CDR2 YSLEER. The CDR3 totals 13 residues.

In this sample, this clonotype turned up a few times. This chain links TRBV29-1 with TRBJ1-2; TRBD1 might be the D (5 bases). The V gene's germline CDR1 is SQVTM and CDR2 ANQGSEA. With 3 bases removed from V and 0 bases from J, the gap between germline ends came to 17 bases. This CDR3 has 16 residues. The CDR3 is CSVEGENIAANYGYTF. DNA for the CDR3: TGCAGCGTTGAGGGGGAGAACATCGCAGCTAACTATGGCTACACCTTC.

The gene calls are TRBV18 and TRBJ1-1; TRBD1 matches at 8 bases. This CDR3 contains 16 residues. V dropped 2 bases and J dropped 4; count of bases not matched to a gene: 9. CDR1 and CDR2 (germline): KGHSH, LQKENI. This CDR3 reads CASSPISPRGLTEAFF. As DNA, the CDR3 is TGTGCCAGCTCACCAATATCCCCCAGGGGGCTCACTGAAGCTTTCTTT.

J is TRBJ1-1 and V is TRBV6-5, with D perhaps TRBD1 (6 bases). Between the trimmed V and J ends, which lost 0 bases and 4 bases, there was a span of 18 bases. The CDR3 runs to 17 residues. Per germline, CDR1 MNHEY and CDR2 SVGAGI. This CDR3 reads CASSYSTIGTPSTEAFF. DNA for the CDR3: TGTGCCAGCAGTTACTCGACAATCGGGACACCAAGCACTGAAGCTTTCTTT.

This clonotype was observed a handful of times. The chain joins TRBV20-1 to TRBJ1-1; 7 bases match TRBD1. CDR3 length: 16 amino acids. Germline V gene sequence: CDR1 DFQATT, CDR2 SNEGSKA (reference sequence). V shed 1 base and J 2 bases; nucleotides not matched to a gene: 10. The chain's CDR3 is CSARGYDRDLNTEAFF. The CDR3 region has the DNA TGCAGTGCTAGAGGATACGACAGGGACCTTAACACTGAAGCTTTCTTT.

This clonotype was counted a few times. The rearrangement uses TRBV7-2 and TRBJ2-3; 8 bases map to TRBD1. CDR1 is SGHTA, CDR2 FQGNSA, per germline. The length of the CDR3 is 13 residues. J was trimmed by 4 bases and V by 10 bases; bases with no gene match: 7. The CDR3 bases are TGTGCCACCCAATCAGGGGGCGCAGATACGCAGTATTTT. Translation gives CATQSGGADTQYF.

This clonotype was detected only a few times. The chain links TRBV5-1 to TRBJ1-2; D not certain. Trimming removed 3 bases at V and 5 bases at J, with 11 bases between. The CDR3 runs 13 residues. Germline V gene data show CDR1 as SGHRS and CDR2 as YFSETQ. CDR3 DNA sequence: TGCGCCAGCAGCTACGCCCTTCGTTATGGCTACACCTTC. Its translation: CASSYALRYGYTF.

The sample holds a few counts of this clonotype. The genes are TRBV15 and TRBJ2-5, with D possibly matching TRBD2 (5 bases). Germline V CDR1 and CDR2: LNHNV, YYDKDF (reference sequence). The CDR3 runs 14 residues. Trimming pared 3 bases from V and 5 bases from J, leaving 13 bases between. CDR3 residues: CATSRRRGWETQYF. CDR3 in DNA: TGTGCCACCAGCAGGAGACGGGGTTGGGAGACCCAGTACTTC.

This clonotype was seen a handful of times. The V gene is TRBV24-1, the J gene TRBJ1-5; D is perhaps TRBD1 (5 bases). The germline CDR1 and CDR2 sequences are KGHDR and SFDVKD. CDR3 length: 12 amino acids. V was trimmed by 4 bases and J by 6 bases, leaving 6 bases between them. Here the CDR3 reads CATSEGPQPQHF. CDR3 bases: TGTGCCACCAGTGAGGGGCCTCAGCCCCAGCATTTT.

The table lists this clonotype with many counts. The J gene is TRBJ2-7, the V gene TRBV7-2; D is uncertain. V gave up 1 base and J gave up 4 bases, with 14 bases separating them. The CDR3 has 15 residues. The germline V gene has CDR1 SGHTA and CDR2 FQGNSA. The CDR3 sequence: CASSLEAMTHYEQYF. CDR3 nucleotide sequence: TGTGCCAGCAGCTTAGAAGCAATGACTCATTACGAGCAGTACTTC.

V gene TRBV27 combines with J gene TRBJ2-5, with D possibly being TRBD2 (6 bases). V was shortened by 1 base and J by 4 bases, with 16 bases between the two germline ends. Germline CDR1 MNHEY, CDR2 SMNVEV (reference sequence). This CDR3 spans 16 amino acids. The CDR3: CASSLYGVRRGETQYF. DNA of the CDR3: TGTGCCAGCAGTTTATACGGGGTGCGGAGGGGAGAGACCCAGTACTTC.

J is TRBJ2-5 and V is TRBV4-2; 10 nucleotides agree with TRBD2. Germline assignment: CDR1 LGHNA and CDR2 YNFKEQ. The CDR3 totals 16 residues. V gave up 3 bases and J gave up 4 bases; unmatched junction bases: 8. CDR3 DNA: TGTGCCAGCAGCCAGTCGAGCGGGGGGGCCCGAGAGACCCAGTACTTC. Encoded protein: CASSQSSGGARETQYF.

V gene TRBV4-1 combines with J gene TRBJ2-4, with D perhaps given as TRBD1 or TRBD2 (5 bases each). The CDR3 contains 16 residues. Germline CDR1 and CDR2: MGHRA and YSYEKL. Trimming cost V 0 bases and J 5 bases, with 14 bases left between them. The CDR3 sequence is CASSQERIRGENIQYF. In nucleotides, the CDR3 is TGCGCCAGCAGCCAAGAAAGAATCCGAGGGGAAAACATTCAGTACTTC.

Only a few counts were recorded for this clonotype. The rearrangement joins TRBV9 to TRBJ1-1, with D possibly being TRBD1 (6 bases). In germline, CDR1 is SGDLS, CDR2 YYNGEE. V lost 3 bases and J 1 base, leaving 13 bases between the germline ends. The CDR3 is 15 residues long. The CDR3 DNA sequence: TGTGCCAGCAGCGACGCTGGGACATCGAACACTGAAGCTTTCTTT. Its translation is CASSDAGTSNTEAFF.

A few counts support this clonotype. This chain connects TRBV27 to TRBJ2-5, with TRBD1 identical over 8 bases. Trimming removed 6 bases from V and 2 bases from J; junction bases left unmatched: 8. The germline V gene has CDR1 MNHEY and CDR2 SMNVEV (reference sequence). CDR3 length: 15 residues. CDR3 sequence: CASSRAGTGQETQYF. Written as DNA, the CDR3 is TGTGCCAGCAGCCGAGCCGGGACAGGACAAGAGACCCAGTACTTC.

The rearrangement links TRBV6-2 or TRBV6-3 to TRBJ1-2, with unresolved D. Germline V CDR1 and CDR2: MNHEY, SVGEGT. V was trimmed by 7 bases and J by 8 bases, leaving 14 bases between them. CDR3 length: 12 amino acids. The CDR3 region is CASTYSGRGYTF. CDR3 in DNA: TGTGCCAGCACCTACTCTGGGAGAGGCTACACCTTC.

This clonotype was observed a handful of times. This sequence joins TRBV5-1 and TRBJ2-4; the D gene could be TRBD1 or TRBD2 (6 bases each). The CDR3 spans 17 residues. V lost 1 base to trimming and J lost 3 bases, with 17 bases between them. The germline CDR1 and CDR2 sequences are SGHRS and YFSETQ. The CDR3 coding sequence is TGCGCCAGCAGCTTGCTCGGGGGCACCCTCGGCAAAAACATTCAGTACTTC. Translated: CASSLLGGTLGKNIQYF.

This clonotype was seen ten or more times. The CDR3 nucleotides are TGCAGTGCTAGATATGGGGGTGGTTACCTAAACTATAATGAGCAGTTCTTC. Its protein is CSARYGGGYLNYNEQFF. V and J are TRBV20-1 and TRBJ2-1; D may be TRBD1 or TRBD2 (5 bases each). The CDR3 is made up of 17 amino acids. From germline, CDR1 is DFQATT and CDR2 SNEGSKA (reference sequence). The V end lost 2 bases, the J end lost 7 bases, and 24 bases lay between the germline ends.

This clonotype was seen only a few times. Sequence at one end of the junction differs from germline and may be a read error. This CDR3 reads CASRLSQTGGDEQFF. CDR3 DNA sequence: TGTGCCAGCAGATTATCCCAAACAGGGGGTGATGAGCAGTTCTTC. The genes are TRBV27 and TRBJ2-1; 8 bases match TRBD1. The length of the CDR3 is 15 residues. Germline CDR1 reads MNHEY; CDR2 reads SMNVEV (reference sequence).

The chain joins TRBV11-3 to TRBJ2-1; the match to TRBD2 covers 7 bases. Germline assignment: CDR1 SGHNT and CDR2 YENEEA. CDR3 length: 15 amino acids. Trimming at V came to 0 bases and at J to 7 bases, leaving 6 bases not matched to a gene. This CDR3 reads CASSLEGRGGNEQFF. For the CDR3, the DNA is TGTGCCAGCAGCTTAGAGGGCCGCGGGGGTAATGAGCAGTTCTTC.

This chain connects TRBV2 to TRBJ2-7; D possibly matches TRBD1 or TRBD2 (5 bases each). Trimming stripped 6 bases from V and 3 bases from J, with 9 bases between. Germline lookup yields CDR1 SNHLY and CDR2 FYNNEI. The CDR3 totals 12 residues. DNA for the CDR3: TGTGCCAGCAGCTGGGGGTTCTACGAGCAGTACTTC. Its protein product is CASSWGFYEQYF.

This clonotype was counted between two and nine times. The gene calls are TRBV7-3 and TRBJ2-5; a weak D match, TRBD2 (5 bases). The germline V gene encodes CDR1 SGHTA and CDR2 FQGTGA. The V end lost 5 bases, the J end lost 5 bases, and 12 bases lay between the germline ends. This CDR3 contains 13 residues. As DNA, the CDR3 is TGTGCCAGCAGCGATTATCGCGGGGAGACCCAGTACTTC. Translated, it gives CASSDYRGETQYF. The full variable domain, rest sourced from reference TRBV7-3 and TRBJ2-5, is GAGVSQTPSNKVTEKGKYVELRCDPISGHTALYWYRQSLGQGPEFLIYFQGTGAADDSGLPNDRFFAVRPEGSVSTLKIQRTERGDSAVYLCASSDYRGETQYFGPGTRLLVL.